This entry features one T cell receptor beta chain sequence. Its antigen is as yet unknown. The germline CDR1 and CDR2 sequences are MNHEY and SMNVEV (reference sequence). This CDR3 is 13 amino acids long. Trimming removed 10 bases from V and 2 bases from J, with 14 bases in between. This sample stems from a study of cytomegalovirus exposure and HLA in healthy donors. Looking at the study overall: About 179 million T cells yielded 117 million unique TCR beta sequences in earlier analysis.

Findings of the study overall: Researchers reported that a few CMV-associated chains were confirmed in vitro as CMV antigen-specific. Researchers reportedly found TCR beta sequences accurately predicted most subjects' HLA-A and HLA-B alleles. Evidence from a later analysis indicated that most CMV-associated TCR beta chains looked HLA-restricted.

PCR involved 60 Vbeta and 13 Jbeta primers. Sequenced by immunoSEQ multiplex PCR; TCRdb stores in-frame clones only, minus some. Found here are about 98,000 clones, around 72% of them singletons; the top ten hold roughly 9.8%. The sequencing sample was made of PBMCs. The TCR originated in a man younger than 35 in good health and CMV-seropositive. V and J are TRBV27 and TRBJ2-5; perhaps TRBD2 as D (6 bases). The CDR3, as DNA: TGTGCCACCAGCAGGGCGGGACAAGAGACCCAGTACTTC. Translated, it gives CATSRAGQETQYF.